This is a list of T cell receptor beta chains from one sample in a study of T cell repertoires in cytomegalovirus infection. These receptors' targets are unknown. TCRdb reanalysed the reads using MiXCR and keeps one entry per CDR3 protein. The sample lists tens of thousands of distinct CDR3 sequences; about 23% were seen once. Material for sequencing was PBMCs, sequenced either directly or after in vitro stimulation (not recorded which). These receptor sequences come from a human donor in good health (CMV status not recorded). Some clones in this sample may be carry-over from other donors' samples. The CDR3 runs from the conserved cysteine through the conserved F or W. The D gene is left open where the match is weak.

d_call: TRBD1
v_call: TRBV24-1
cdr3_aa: CATSEPPGQGYNEQFF

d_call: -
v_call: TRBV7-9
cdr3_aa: CASSPVPLKETQYF

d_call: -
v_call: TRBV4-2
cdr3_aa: CASSQAQGETQYF

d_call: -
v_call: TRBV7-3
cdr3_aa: CASSLLGEETQYF

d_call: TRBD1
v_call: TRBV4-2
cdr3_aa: CASSQVGQGDGYTF

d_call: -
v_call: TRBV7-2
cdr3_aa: CAILGGRSYNEQFF

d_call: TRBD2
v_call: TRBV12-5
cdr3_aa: CASALGLGGNEQFF

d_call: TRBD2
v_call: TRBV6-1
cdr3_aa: CASSGGLVRETQYF

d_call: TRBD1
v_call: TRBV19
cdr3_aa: CASSIYGDSSYNEQFF

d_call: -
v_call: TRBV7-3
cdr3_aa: CASSGYTYEQYF